The next 31 T cell receptor beta chains were all read from a single sample in a study of shared clonotypes between healthy human individuals. Data came from immunoSEQ multiplex PCR; TCRdb stores just in-frame clones and leaves some out. The data contain around 2,000,000 clones, 90% to 95% of them seen just once; the ten biggest clones take up 0.13%. Sequenced sample: naive CD4+ T cells sorted from blood. Described subset: CD45RA+ positively selected. Every receptor here comes from a man between 18 and 29 years old in good health.

To note about this clone: The same CDR3 is also encoded by other DNA sequences in this sample. V usage is TRBV18 and J usage is TRBJ2-5; D gene ambiguous. The CDR3 is 13 amino acids. In germline, CDR1 is KGHSH, CDR2 LQKENI. The V end lost 3 bases, the J end lost 2 bases, and 7 bases lay between the germline ends. This CDR3 reads CASSPRLQETQYF. In DNA form, the CDR3 reads TGTGCCAGCTCACCCCGGCTGCAAGAGACCCAGTACTTC.

About this clone: At the DNA level, this CDR3 is encoded by other sequences in the same sample as well. The chain has TRBV19 and TRBJ1-1; D uncertain. Per the germline V gene, CDR1 is LNHDA and CDR2 is SQIVND (reference sequence). V was clipped by 3 bases and J by 0 bases, with 11 bases between them. The CDR3 loop spans 15 amino acids. The CDR3 region is CASSILGSMNTEAFF. In nucleotides, the CDR3 is TGTGCCAGTAGTATTCTCGGATCTATGAACACTGAAGCTTTCTTT. The full variable domain, its missing parts supplied by reference TRBV19 and TRBJ1-1, is DGGITQSPKYLFRKEGQNVTLSCEQNLNHDAMYWYRQDPGQGLRLIYYSQIVNDFQKGDIAEGYSVSREKKESFPLTVTSAQKNPTAFYLCASSILGSMNTEAFFGQGTRLTVV.

The V call is TRBV19, the J call TRBJ1-6, with no clear D. V lost 3 bases and J lost 9, with 9 bases in between. The CDR3 spans 13 residues. Germline lookup yields CDR1 LNHDA and CDR2 SQIVND (reference sequence). The CDR3 sequence is CASSMEMASPLHF. The CDR3 DNA is TGTGCCAGTAGTATGGAGATGGCTTCACCCCTCCACTTT.

CDR3 sequence reads: CASSPLSAYNEQFF. The CDR3 DNA is TGTGCCAGCAGCCCCCTCAGCGCGTACAATGAGCAGTTCTTC. The V and J genes are TRBV7-2 and TRBJ2-1; D ambiguous. V shed 5 bases and J shed 4 bases, with 12 bases lying between them. The CDR3 contains 14 residues. Germline CDR1 SGHTA, CDR2 FQGNSA.

As concerns this clone: Other DNA sequences from this sample encode an identical CDR3 as well. The chain joins TRBV20-1 to TRBJ1-1; D not certain. Trimming left V 2 bases short and J 4 bases short, with 5 bases between. Germline CDR1 and CDR2: DFQATT and SNEGSKA (reference sequence). The CDR3 runs 11 residues. The DNA of the CDR3 is TGCAGTGCTAGAAGGGTCACTGAAGCTTTCTTT. Protein sequence: CSARRVTEAFF.

The chain carries TRBV25-1 and TRBJ2-5; tentative D call: TRBD1 (6 bases). Trimming removed 5 bases at V and 1 base at J, with 14 bases between. The V gene's germline CDR1 is MGHDK and CDR2 SYGVNS. This CDR3 is 15 amino acids long. The CDR3 reads CASSPPGQIQETQYF. CDR3 in DNA: TGTGCCAGCAGTCCTCCGGGACAAATCCAAGAGACCCAGTACTTC.

Of note for this clone: The identical CDR3 is also encoded by other nucleotide sequences in the sample. The chain carries TRBV6-5 and TRBJ1-4, with 8 bases matching TRBD1. Germline assignment: CDR1 MNHEY and CDR2 SVGAGI. The V and J ends lost 6 bases and 8 bases, in that order; junction bases with no gene match: 5. The CDR3 totals 13 residues. CDR3 region: CASRRTGNEKLFF. The CDR3 nucleotides are TGTGCCAGCAGACGGACAGGGAACGAAAAACTGTTTTTT.

A single count supports this clone. The CDR3 DNA is TGTGCCAGCAGAAAAACAGGGTTGGTGATGAAGCAGTACTTC. Encoded protein: CASRKTGLVMKQYF. This chain joins TRBV6-5 and TRBJ2-7; the D gene is possibly TRBD1 (6 bases). Trimming cost V 6 bases and J 8 bases, with 20 bases left between them. CDR3 length: 14 residues. The germline V gene has CDR1 MNHEY and CDR2 SVGAGI.

This rearrangement joins TRBV6-6 to TRBJ2-1; 9 bases map to TRBD1. This CDR3 has 15 amino acids. V lost 3 bases and J lost 5; bases outside the gene matches: 5. The germline V gene encodes CDR1 MNHNY and CDR2 SVGAGI (reference sequence). This chain's CDR3 is CASSYPGQGNNEQFF. The CDR3 nucleotides read TGTGCCAGCAGTTATCCGGGACAGGGTAACAATGAGCAGTTCTTC.

This rearrangement joins TRBV11-3 to TRBJ2-1; the match to TRBD2 covers 8 bases. J was trimmed by 9 bases and V by 3 bases; bases with no gene match: 4. Looked up from germline, CDR1 is SGHNT and CDR2 is YENEEA. CDR3 length: 13 residues. CDR3 amino acids: CASSFTLAGEQFF. CDR3 in DNA: TGTGCCAGCAGCTTCACGCTAGCGGGTGAGCAGTTCTTC.

This clone was observed once. The chain joins TRBV5-5 to TRBJ2-7; D not resolved. This CDR3 has 12 amino acids. Trimming left V 3 bases short and J 4 bases short, with 8 bases between. Germline values: CDR1 SGHKS, CDR2 YYEKEE (reference sequence). In DNA form, the CDR3 reads TGTGCCAGCAGCTCCCCCAATTACGAGCAGTACTTC. Amino acid sequence: CASSSPNYEQYF. The full variable domain, its missing parts supplied by reference TRBV5-5 and TRBJ2-7, is DAGVTQSPTHLIKTRGQQVTLRCSPISGHKSVSWYQQVLGQGPQFIFQYYEKEERGRGNFPDRFSARQFPNYSSELNVNALLLGDSALYLCASSSPNYEQYFGPGTRLTVT.

The chain combines TRBV19 with TRBJ1-5, with D possibly being TRBD1 (5 bases). The germline V and J ends were trimmed by 1 base and 3 bases, with 22 bases remaining between them. From germline, CDR1 is LNHDA and CDR2 SQIVND (reference sequence). This CDR3 comprises 19 residues. As DNA, the CDR3 is TGTGCCAGTAGTATAGGGGTGGTTCGGGGCCGAAGGGACAATCAGCCCCAGCATTTT. Translating it yields CASSIGVVRGRRDNQPQHF.

The chain links TRBV28 to TRBJ1-2; D is ambiguous. Germline assignment: CDR1 MDHEN and CDR2 SYDVKM. CDR3 length: 15 residues. V was shortened by 3 bases and J by 1 base, with 12 bases between the two germline ends. CDR3 coding DNA: TGTGCCAGCAGTTTTTGGCCCCAATATAACTATGGCTACACCTTC. Amino acids: CASSFWPQYNYGYTF.

This sequence joins TRBV19 and TRBJ1-5; no clear D gene. Per germline, CDR1 LNHDA and CDR2 SQIVND (reference sequence). Trimming left V 1 base short and J 2 bases short, with 9 bases between. The CDR3 consists of 15 residues. CDR3 in amino acids: CASSIGQKGNQPQHF. CDR3 bases: TGTGCCAGTAGTATAGGCCAGAAGGGCAATCAGCCCCAGCATTTT.

The V gene is TRBV6-6, the J gene TRBJ2-7; D is possibly TRBD2 (5 bases). V dropped 7 bases and J dropped 4 bases, with 17 bases sitting between them. Germline V CDR1 and CDR2: MNHNY, SVGAGI (reference sequence). CDR3 size: 14 residues. The CDR3 reads CASIPAGIGYEQYF. The CDR3 region has the DNA TGTGCCAGCATCCCCGCCGGGATAGGGTACGAGCAGTACTTC.

The chain couples TRBV4-2 to TRBJ2-2; D is possibly TRBD1 (5 bases). V was pared by 2 bases and J by 7 bases, with 11 bases between. This CDR3 spans 14 amino acids. Germline CDR1 is LGHNA and CDR2 is YNFKEQ. The CDR3 is CASSQQGFGGELFF. Written as DNA, the CDR3 is TGTGCCAGCAGCCAACAGGGCTTTGGCGGGGAGCTGTTTTTT.

This clone was observed at least ten times. The genes are TRBV5-1 and TRBJ1-1; 9 positions match TRBD1. Per germline, CDR1 SGHRS and CDR2 YFSETQ. The CDR3 length is 18 residues. V shed 1 base, J shed 0 bases, and the junction held 10 bases outside the gene matches. Here the CDR3 DNA reads TGCGCCAGCAGCTTGCCCGGGACAGGGATACGCATGAACACTGAAGCTTTCTTT. This encodes CASSLPGTGIRMNTEAFF.

CDR3 nucleotide sequence: TGCGCCAGCAGCCAACTAGACAGGGATCAAGAGACCCAGTACTTC. Protein sequence: CASSQLDRDQETQYF. V is TRBV4-1 and J is TRBJ2-5; 7 nucleotides match TRBD1. CDR3 length: 15 amino acids. V shed 2 bases, J shed 2 bases, and the junction held 5 bases outside the gene matches. Germline V lookup: CDR1 MGHRA, CDR2 YSYEKL.

Of note for this clone: The sample contains more than one DNA sequence encoding this CDR3. This sequence joins TRBV19 and TRBJ1-5; D is uncertain. V shed 0 bases and J shed 1 base, with 4 bases lying between them. CDR1 is LNHDA, CDR2 SQIVND, per germline (reference sequence). This CDR3 is 14 amino acids long. In nucleotides, the CDR3 is TGTGCCAGTAGTATAGATCTAAGCAATCAGCCCCAGCATTTT. This encodes CASSIDLSNQPQHF.

J is TRBJ2-3 and V is TRBV2; possibly TRBD2 for D (5 bases). Germline loops: CDR1 SNHLY, CDR2 FYNNEI. This CDR3 has 17 residues. Trimming removed 3 bases from V and 5 bases from J, with 21 bases in between. The DNA for the CDR3 is TGTGCCAGCAGTGAGGGTTTCGGACTTCGCCGAGTAGATACGCAGTATTTT. This gives the protein CASSEGFGLRRVDTQYF.

The chain joins TRBV6-5 to TRBJ2-7, with a tentative D call TRBD2 (5 bases). Trimming left V 2 bases short and J 2 bases short, with 10 bases between. Per the germline V gene, CDR1 is MNHEY and CDR2 is SVGAGI. This CDR3 contains 14 residues. CDR3 residues: CASSYDGSAYEQYF. The CDR3 DNA sequence: TGTGCCAGCAGTTACGACGGTAGCGCCTACGAGCAGTACTTC.

The chain carries TRBV27 and TRBJ2-2; D ambiguous. Germline assignment: CDR1 MNHEY and CDR2 SMNVEV (reference sequence). V lost 4 bases, J lost 1 base, and 7 bases lay in between. The CDR3 is 14 residues long. The CDR3 DNA reads TGTGCCAGCAGTTCAGCGATGAACACCGGGGAGCTGTTTTTT. Translated: CASSSAMNTGELFF.

This clone occurred once. This rearrangement joins TRBV11-3 to TRBJ2-7; 7 bases agree with TRBD1. V dropped 3 bases and J dropped 3; count of bases not matched to a gene: 14. CDR3 length equals 17 residues. CDR1 and CDR2 from the germline V gene are SGHNT and YENEEA. As DNA, the CDR3 is TGTGCCAGCAGCTTGGACAGGAAACTTTCACTCCTCTACGAGCAGTACTTC. Translating gives CASSLDRKLSLLYEQYF. Based on the CDR3 plus reference TRBV11-3 and TRBJ2-7, the full variable domain is EAGVVQSPRYKIIEKKQPVAFWCNPISGHNTLYWYLQNLGQGPELLIRYENEEAVDDSQLPKDRFSAERLKGVDSTLKIQPAELGDSAVYLCASSLDRKLSLLYEQYFGPGTRLTVT.

The CDR3 spells CASTVDRGSTEAFF. The CDR3 DNA sequence: TGTGCCAGTACTGTGGACAGGGGGAGCACTGAAGCTTTCTTT. The rearrangement links TRBV19 to TRBJ1-1, with TRBD1 matching over 10 bases. Losses at the gene ends were 7 bases for V and 4 bases for J; bases not matched to a gene: 6. The germline V gene encodes CDR1 LNHDA and CDR2 SQIVND (reference sequence). CDR3 length equals 14 residues.

V usage is TRBV6-1 and J usage is TRBJ1-4, with D unresolved. Trimming stripped 7 bases from V and 4 bases from J, with 13 bases between. CDR3 length: 14 residues. Germline CDR1 and CDR2: MNHNS and SASEGT. The CDR3 spells CASKVSDFNEKLFF. For the CDR3, the DNA is TGTGCCAGCAAGGTTTCAGATTTTAATGAAAAACTGTTTTTT.

V is TRBV6-1 and J is TRBJ2-7; 14 bases fit TRBD2. V shed 6 bases and J 5 bases; nucleotides not matched to a gene: 6. CDR3 length: 15 amino acids. Germline CDR1 and CDR2: MNHNS and SASEGT. The CDR3 DNA reads as TGTGCCAGCAGGGGACTAGCGGGAGCTCGCGACGAGCAGTACTTC. It is translated as CASRGLAGARDEQYF.

Worth noting for this clone: This CDR3 is also generated by other DNA sequences in the sample. The chain carries TRBV20-1 and TRBJ2-3; D remains ambiguous. The CDR3 consists of 10 residues. V dropped 5 bases and J dropped 6 bases, with 6 bases sitting between them. Germline-derived CDR1 and CDR2 are DFQATT and SNEGSKA (reference sequence). The CDR3 DNA is TGCAGTGCTGGACCCGATACGCAGTATTTT. The encoded protein is CSAGPDTQYF.

CDR3 DNA: TGTGCCAGCAGAACCCAGACGGGGGTCAATCAGCCCCAGCATTTT. It yields the protein CASRTQTGVNQPQHF. V usage is TRBV6-6 and J usage is TRBJ1-5, with D possibly matching TRBD1 (5 bases). The germline V gene has CDR1 MNHNY and CDR2 SVGAGI (reference sequence). V shed 6 bases and J shed 3 bases, with 15 bases lying between them. The CDR3 sequence is 15 residues long.

The rearrangement links TRBV30 to TRBJ2-2; TRBD2 agrees at 8 bases. Germline CDR1 is GTSNPN and CDR2 is SVGIG (reference sequence). The CDR3 has 18 residues. Unmatched junction bases numbered 18, after V lost 2 bases and J lost 7 bases. CDR3 DNA sequence: TGTGCCTGGAGTCCCCATGGACTAGCAGGGGCTCTCGGCGGGGAGCTGTTTTTT. Amino acid sequence: CAWSPHGLAGALGGELFF.

As regards this clone: Other DNA sequences in this specimen translate into the identical CDR3. The V call is TRBV5-4, the J call TRBJ1-2; D not resolved. V was clipped by 5 bases and J by 3 bases, with 11 bases between them. This CDR3 has 13 residues. Germline CDR1 is SGHNT and CDR2 is YYREEE (reference sequence). In DNA form, the CDR3 reads TGTGCCAGCAGTCTGGACGGAGACTATGGCTACACCTTC. Amino acids: CASSLDGDYGYTF.

The chain uses TRBV18 and TRBJ1-2; D is uncertain. The germline gives CDR1 KGHSH, CDR2 LQKENI. The CDR3 is made up of 16 amino acids. V dropped 0 bases and J dropped 6 bases, with 17 bases sitting between them. CDR3 nucleotide sequence: TGTGCCAGCTCACCACCTTCGATAGGGATCATGGATGGCTACACCTTC. Residues: CASSPPSIGIMDGYTF.